This T cell receptor (beta chain) was captured in a study of blood T cells in healthy people across ages. This CDR3 comprises 15 residues. V was trimmed by 5 bases and J by 4 bases, leaving 17 bases between them. CDR1 and CDR2 from the germline V gene are MNHNY and SVGAGI (reference sequence). A J-beta primer mix and a sample-barcoded 5' primer were used in a second PCR of about 7 to 12 cycles. TCRdb reprocessed the 5' RACE reads with MiXCR, giving one entry per CDR3 protein. Here the sample spans over 450,000 distinct CDR3 sequences, around 24% being singletons. The data also belong to a second study, concerning T cells of mothers and their children.

The material sequenced was blood. The chain recombines TRBV6-6 with TRBJ1-2, with D possibly being TRBD1 (6 bases). This sequence was found in a boy aged 5-17 years in good health. This CDR3 reads CASSPRQAQGYGYTF. The CDR3, as DNA: TGTGCCAGCAGTCCCAGACAGGCCCAGGGCTATGGCTACACCTTC.